Described below is a single TCR beta chain sequence and its context. Its antigen remains undetermined. No per-base quality is available; no much larger clone lies one base away. As encoded in the germline V gene, CDR1 is SGHRS while CDR2 is YFSETQ. For this chain, trimming is 0 bases at the V end and 2 bases at the J end, and the number of junction bases without a gene match is 4. Including the terminal cysteine and phenylalanine, the CDR3 comprises 16 residues. Just the 48-base CDR3 DNA is kept, in frame starting at base 1. This entry is derived from a study of T cell responses to AZD1222 COVID-19 vaccine (TCRdb year 2021). About the study as a whole: Because spike-specific TCR depth and breadth did not differ between the two schedules, AZD1222 recipients who got a second dose at roughly 4 weeks were pooled with those who got a second dose at roughly 12 weeks. TCR sequencing was performed for 230 to 250 trial participants, of whom about 200 were given two doses of AZD1222 and 26 were given two doses of MenACWY control vaccine. Trial participants were enrolled by age into subgroups of 18-55, 56-69 and 70-plus years, and about 150, 27 and 61 TCR-sequenced participants, respectively, were included in these subgroups.

The label giving this sample's time point can be read as: baseline before first vaccination. The vaccinee samples were drawn from two UK trials, COV001 and COV002, one of which was a single-blind randomized controlled phase 2/3 trial testing AZD1222 (ChAdOx1 nCoV-19) in healthy adults. Trial participant PBMC samples were collected at day 0 and day 28 after the second dose for TCRbeta chain sequencing. Beyond this particular receptor, the publication reports: Participants were mostly white British, with more females than males. The authors suggested clonal diversity may have been underestimated. In the small 56-69-year group, the increase in depth fell short of significance, most likely because of low power. Reportedly, almost half of the unique spike-specific TCRs recognized epitopes lying outside the regions that are mutated in the B.1.351 and B.1.1.7 variants. Only six AZD1222 recipients were SARS-CoV-2 seropositive at baseline, limiting conclusions about previously exposed vaccinees. A significant rise in spike-specific TCR breadth and depth was observed after two AZD1222 doses relative to day 0 and relative to MenACWY recipients. Because no day 14 peak-response samples were available, the repertoires could be characterized only after the peak T cell response. The whole spike protein was spanned by vaccine-associated CD4 TCRs, and dominant responses were seen in regions 160-218 and 743-854.

The CDR3 regions of human TCRbeta chains were subjected to immunosequencing. As for the authors' bioinformatics: TCRs in the repertoires were compared against a reference library of SARS-CoV-2-specific TCRs that had been generated with the MIRA antigen-specificity platform. Breadth meant the fraction of unique TCRs that were SARS-CoV-2-associated, whereas depth meant the fraction of total T cells that were SARS-CoV-2-associated. Each spike-specific TCR was assigned to its reactive spike region and to a CD4 or CD8 class using the MIRA data. Log10-transformed breadth and depth values were compared by one-way ANOVA with Sidak's multiple comparisons tests. TCRdb obtained this table from immuneACCESS and retained in-frame rearrangements with V and J assigned. These tables miss some clones; where compared with another copy, unresolved V genes account for less than half of the shortfall, and the remainder is unexplained. Clone size and the V and J calls come from that table; the DNA yielded D and trimming. The sample records about 120,000 clones, 85% to 90% of which are singletons. Of the sample, around a quarter is held by the ten largest clones.

The sample here was peripheral blood, taken on day 0 of AZD1222 vaccination. The chain employs TRBV5-1 and TRBJ2-3, and TRBD2 matches 9 of the central bases. This TCR derives from an adult in good health. Here is the DNA: TGCGCCAGCAGCTTGGCCCTAGCGGGGTCCACAGATACGCAGTATTTT. Its product reads: CASSLALAGSTDTQYF.